Below are 5 T cell receptor beta chains sequenced from a single sample in a study of T cell repertoires in cytomegalovirus infection. No antigen is known for these receptors. One entry per CDR3 protein, called by TCRdb with MiXCR from the reads. The sample records approximately 910,000 distinct CDR3 sequences, less than 40% being singletons. Material: cultured CD8+ T cells from PBMCs, obtained from culture after CMV antigen stimulation. Receptor source: a human donor in good health (CMV status not recorded). Some clones in this sample may be carry-over from other donors' samples.

The chain carries TRBV7-2 and TRBJ2-1; TRBD1 aligns across 9 bases. The junction had 12 bases not matched to a gene; V was cut back by 3 bases and J by 0 bases. The germline gives CDR1 SGHTA, CDR2 FQGNSA. This CDR3 comprises 19 residues. This chain's CDR3 is CASSLHGTGRYLSYNEQFF. The CDR3 DNA reads TGTGCCAGCAGCTTGCACGGGACAGGGCGTTACCTCTCCTACAATGAGCAGTTCTTC.

The chain uses TRBV6-1 and TRBJ2-1, with D uncertain. This CDR3 is 18 amino acids long. Germline assignment: CDR1 MNHNS and CDR2 SASEGT. V was pared by 2 bases and J by 0 bases, with 17 bases between. The CDR3 sequence is CASSEKRSPRSSYNEQFF. The DNA for the CDR3 is TGTGCCAGCAGTGAAAAACGGTCTCCCAGGAGCTCCTACAATGAGCAGTTCTTC.

The chain combines TRBV28 with TRBJ1-1, with D perhaps matching TRBD1 (6 bases). Trimming removed 6 bases at V and 8 bases at J, with 16 bases between. The germline gives CDR1 MDHEN, CDR2 SYDVKM. The CDR3 spans 13 residues. The CDR3 protein is CASSAPEGVEAFF. The CDR3 region has the DNA TGTGCCAGCAGCGCCCCGGAGGGGGTCGAAGCTTTCTTT.

The rearrangement links TRBV4-3 to TRBJ1-1, with D possibly TRBD1 on 6 matching bases. The CDR3 has 13 residues. The V gene lost 0 bases and the J gene lost 11 bases, with 13 bases spanning the gap. From germline, CDR1 is LGHNA and CDR2 YSLEER. The CDR3: CASSQDGQGMAFF. The CDR3, as DNA: TGCGCCAGCAGCCAAGACGGCCAGGGGATGGCTTTCTTT.

This chain connects TRBV5-8 to TRBJ2-5; D remains ambiguous. Germline V CDR1 and CDR2: SGHTS, YDEGEE. The CDR3 runs 13 residues. V lost 2 bases and J lost 4, with 9 bases in between. The CDR3 DNA sequence: TGTGCCAGCAGCTTTATTCCCCGAGAGACCCAGTACTTC. Amino acids: CASSFIPRETQYF.